Listed below are T cell receptor beta chains from one sample, sequenced in a study of beta chain features in type 1 diabetes. Using immunoSEQ multiplex PCR, the repertoire was profiled, and TCRdb retains in-frame clones only, with some absent. The sample includes 200,000 to 250,000 clones, 68% of them seen just once. The sequenced sample consisted of naive CD4+ T cells from blood. Receptor source: a man aged 25 to 40 in good health. Each CDR3 is given with its conserved first and last residue. Each record gives: D gene, clone size, J gene, V gene, CDR3 protein, CDR3 DNA. The D gene is left open where the match is weak. Where a row states a size, it is once, few, many or the class of an expanded clone; other rows omit it.

>NA|once|TRBJ2-3|TRBV7-9
CASSLGSTDTQYF
TGTGCCAGCAGCTTAGGAAGCACAGATACGCAGTATTTT
>TRBD1|NA|TRBJ1-2|TRBV2
CASPPVEGAGYTF
TGTGCCAGTCCGCCGGTGGAGGGGGCGGGCTACACCTTC
>NA|NA|TRBJ1-2|TRBV29-1
CSVALNGYTF
TGCAGCGTTGCCCTAAATGGCTACACCTTC
>TRBD2|once|TRBJ2-1|TRBV28
CASSLAASGSNEQFF
TGTGCCAGCAGTTTAGCGGCTAGCGGGAGTAATGAGCAGTTCTTC
>NA|few|TRBJ1-1|TRBV7-9
CASSPQVMNTEAFF
TGTGCCAGCAGCCCTCAGGTGATGAACACTGAAGCTTTCTTT
>NA|few|TRBJ2-3|TRBV6-5
CASSPYPGTQYF
TGTGCCAGCAGCCCATATCCGGGAACGCAGTATTTT
>NA|NA|TRBJ2-7|TRBV18
CASSTTPSYEQYF
TGTGCCAGCTCAACGACACCCTCCTACGAGCAGTACTTC
>NA|few|TRBJ2-1|TRBV29-1
CSVESYNEQFF
TGCAGCGTTGAGTCCTACAATGAGCAGTTCTTC
>TRBD1|NA|TRBJ2-4|TRBV30
CAWTGQGNIQYF
TGTGCCTGGACGGGACAGGGGAACATTCAGTACTTC
>NA|few|TRBJ2-2|TRBV30
CAWSVTRTNTGELFF
TGTGCCTGGAGTGTAACCAGGACGAACACCGGGGAGCTGTTTTTT
>NA|few|TRBJ1-1|TRBV25-1
CASSESGRLMNTEAFF
TGTGCCAGCAGTGAATCAGGACGGCTAATGAACACTGAAGCTTTCTTT
>TRBD2|NA|TRBJ2-3|TRBV7-2
CASSPSGGRGDTQYF
TGTGCCAGCAGCCCTAGCGGGGGACGCGGGGATACGCAGTATTTT